The rows below give T cell receptor beta chains drawn from one sample of a study of blood T cell repertoires in COVID-19. TCRdb's table, derived via immunoSEQ multiplex PCR, lists solely in-frame clones and lacks some. This table has hundreds of thousands of clones, about 86% appearing once. Sequenced material: peripheral blood. These receptors were collected from a woman of 80 years or more with acute or convalescent COVID-19. The CDR3 runs from the conserved cysteine through the conserved F or W. A D gene is named only where the DNA matches it firmly. The size field is filled for only some rows; it gives once, few, many or a size class.

J gene	D gene	V gene	clone size	CDR3 protein	CDR3 DNA
TRBJ1-1	TRBD1	TRBV2	NA	CASGAQGMNTEAFF	TGTGCCAGCGGGGCACAGGGGATGAACACTGAAGCTTTCTTT
TRBJ1-3	NA	TRBV27	once	CASSPTGFTGNTIYF	TGTGCCAGCAGCCCGACAGGCTTCACTGGAAACACCATATATTTT
TRBJ2-1	TRBD2	TRBV9	many	CASSVLLAGPLNEQFF	TGTGCCAGCAGCGTCCTCCTAGCGGGGCCACTCAATGAGCAGTTCTTC
TRBJ1-1	NA	TRBV11-2	NA	CASSEGAMNTEAFF	TGTGCCAGCAGCGAAGGGGCGATGAACACTGAAGCTTTCTTT
TRBJ1-4	TRBD1	TRBV19	NA	CASTKLGQGSANEKLFF	TGTGCCAGTACAAAATTGGGACAGGGCTCAGCTAATGAAAAACTGTTTTTT
TRBJ2-7	TRBD1	TRBV2	NA	CASRSGGSSYEQYF	TGTGCCAGCAGGTCAGGGGGCTCGTCCTACGAGCAGTACTTC
TRBJ2-3	NA	TRBV21-1	once	CASSKANPDRGTDTQYF	TGTGCCAGCAGCAAAGCGAACCCGGACAGGGGCACAGATACGCAGTATTTT
TRBJ2-5	NA	TRBV5-1	NA	CASSLFPGRLETQYF	TGCGCCAGCAGCTTGTTTCCAGGGCGGCTCGAGACCCAGTACTTC
TRBJ1-2	NA	TRBV12-3/TRBV12-4	NA	CASSLRGDYGYTF	TGTGCCAGCAGTTTACGGGGGGACTATGGCTACACCTTC
TRBJ1-4	NA	TRBV30	NA	CAWSVGGLTNEKLFF	TGTGCCTGGAGTGTGGGGGGGCTAACTAATGAAAAACTGTTTTTT
TRBJ1-2	NA	TRBV2	NA	CASSRDYGYTF	TGTGCCAGTTCCAGGGACTATGGCTACACCTTC
TRBJ1-3	TRBD1	TRBV3-1/TRBV3-2	NA	CASSQTRTGRGNTIYF	TGTGCCAGCAGCCAAACCCGGACAGGGAGAGGAAACACCATATATTTT
TRBJ2-2	TRBD1	TRBV27	NA	CASSATRDRDTGELFF	TGTGCCAGCAGTGCTACCCGGGACAGAGACACCGGGGAGCTGTTTTTT
TRBJ2-1	TRBD2	TRBV7-2	NA	CASSFRVAGGLEQFF	TGTGCCAGCAGCTTCAGGGTAGCGGGGGGCCTTGAGCAGTTCTTC
TRBJ1-2	NA	TRBV7-8	NA	CASSLGGTKTNYGYTF	TGTGCCAGCAGCTTAGGGGGGACAAAAACTAACTATGGCTACACCTTC
TRBJ1-2	TRBD1	TRBV5-6	NA	CASSSGQGENYGYTF	TGTGCCAGCAGCTCGGGACAGGGCGAAAACTATGGCTACACCTTC
TRBJ1-5	NA	TRBV19	NA	CASDSPWGVRHF	TGTGCCAGTGACTCCCCTTGGGGGGTAAGGCATTTT
TRBJ2-7	TRBD1	TRBV2	few	CASSRQGASYEQYF	TGTGCCAGCAGTAGACAGGGGGCGAGCTACGAGCAGTACTTC
TRBJ1-4	NA	TRBV28	NA	CASTSGGGAILFF	TGTGCCAGCACCTCTGGTGGGGGGGCTATTCTGTTTTTT
TRBJ2-3	TRBD1	TRBV6-1	NA	CASSEFSGWTGITDTQYF	TGTGCCAGCAGTGAATTCAGTGGTTGGACAGGAATCACAGATACGCAGTATTTT
TRBJ2-7	NA	TRBV3-1/TRBV3-2	NA	CASSQASHEQYF	TGTGCCAGCAGCCAAGCCTCCCACGAGCAGTACTTC
TRBJ1-1	NA	TRBV30	NA	CAWTRNMNTEAFF	TGTGCCTGGACTAGGAACATGAACACTGAAGCTTTCTTT
TRBJ2-7	NA	TRBV3-1/TRBV3-2	NA	CASSQDRGPSYEQYF	TGTGCCAGCAGCCAAGACAGGGGTCCCTCCTACGAGCAGTACTTC
TRBJ2-3	TRBD2	TRBV7-2	once	CASSLSGGGVVGDTQYF	TGTGCCAGCAGCCTAAGTGGCGGGGGGGTGGTAGGAGATACGCAGTATTTT
TRBJ1-2	NA	TRBV24-1	NA	CATSEGHSNYGYTF	TGTGCCACCAGTGAGGGGCACAGCAACTATGGCTACACCTTC
TRBJ2-7	NA	TRBV27	NA	CASSFQGKGEQYF	TGTGCCAGCAGTTTCCAGGGAAAAGGCGAGCAGTACTTC